What follows describes a single T cell receptor beta chain. The assay was immunoSEQ multiplex PCR, and TCRdb's table has in-frame clones only and misses some. The table lists more than 70,000 clones, roughly 85% of them singletons. The record originates from a study of T cell responses to AZD1222 COVID-19 vaccine. The CDR3 is made up of 13 amino acids. Germline CDR1 and CDR2: SGHAT and FQNNGV. Trimming took 5 bases from V and 6 from J, leaving 14 bases between them. The sequence derives from an adult in good health. Material: peripheral blood, obtained on day 0 of AZD1222 vaccination. The rearrangement links TRBV11-2 to TRBJ2-7; D is ambiguous. CDR3 nucleotide sequence: TGTGCCAGCAGCCTTCTTAGGTTTAGCGAGCAGTACTTC. Translated, it gives CASSLLRFSEQYF.